These T cell receptor beta chains were read from a single sample in a study of blood T cell repertoires in COVID-19. Clones were read by immunoSEQ multiplex PCR, and TCRdb kept only the in-frame ones, dropping some. Of approximately 190,000 clones in the sample, 80% to 90% were seen once. The sequencing sample was made of peripheral blood. All receptors derive from a man aged 25 to 45 with active or convalescent COVID-19. CDR3s include the opening cysteine and the closing phenylalanine or tryptophan. The D gene is left open where the match is weak. Only part of the rows carry a size: once, few, many, or a class if the clone is expanded.

D gene	V gene	clone size	J gene	CDR3 DNA	CDR3 protein
-	TRBV30	-	TRBJ1-1	TGTGCCTGGAGTGTTTGGGGGCACGGCACTGAAGCTTTCTTT	CAWSVWGHGTEAFF
-	TRBV30	-	TRBJ2-7	TGTGCCTGGAGTTCAGGCCGCTACGAGCAGTACTTC	CAWSSGRYEQYF
TRBD1	TRBV20-1	once	TRBJ1-5	TGCAGTGCTACCGGGACAGGGCATTTT	CSATGTGHF
-	TRBV19	once	TRBJ1-6	TGTGCCAGTAATCCCACACAGGGAAATTCACCCCTCCACTTT	CASNPTQGNSPLHF
-	TRBV27	-	TRBJ1-5	TGTGCCAGCAGTTTATCCGGGGTGAGTCGAGGGTTCGAGCCCCAGCATTTT	CASSLSGVSRGFEPQHF
-	TRBV6-5	-	TRBJ1-1	TGTGCCAGCAGTCACCTATTGAACACTGAAGCTTTCTTT	CASSHLLNTEAFF
TRBD1	TRBV4-1	-	TRBJ1-1	TGCGCCAGCAGCCAAGGTTACGGACAGGGGAGCCCTGAAGCTTTCTTT	CASSQGYGQGSPEAFF
TRBD1	TRBV15	-	TRBJ1-1	TGTGCCACCAGAGACAGGGGTGAGCCGAACACTGAAGCTTTCTTT	CATRDRGEPNTEAFF
-	TRBV24-1	-	TRBJ2-5	TGTGCCACCAGTGTACTAACTCCTCTTTTGGGTGGAGAGACCCAGTACTTC	CATSVLTPLLGGETQYF
TRBD2	TRBV15	-	TRBJ2-1	TGTGCCACCAGCTTTAGCGGGAACTACTACAATGAGCAGTTCTTC	CATSFSGNYYNEQFF
-	TRBV5-6	once	TRBJ1-4	TGTGCCAGCAGTTTCTCGGTCGGACAGCCGAATGAAAAACTGTTTTTT	CASSFSVGQPNEKLFF
-	TRBV11-2	-	TRBJ1-5	TGTGCCAGCAGCTTAGGGGGGGTGGGGAATCAGCCCCAGCATTTT	CASSLGGVGNQPQHF
TRBD1	TRBV6-5	-	TRBJ1-1	TGTGCCAGCAGTTCCGGGACAGGGGACACTGAAGCTTTCTTT	CASSSGTGDTEAFF
TRBD1	TRBV3-1/TRBV3-2	-	TRBJ1-1	TGTGCCAGCAGCCGTTTAGGGACAGGTGGTATCACTGAAGCTTTCTTT	CASSRLGTGGITEAFF
TRBD2	TRBV3-1/TRBV3-2	-	TRBJ2-3	TGTGCCAGCAGCCAAGCTCGACTAGCGATAACCACAGATACGCAGTATTTT	CASSQARLAITTDTQYF
-	TRBV7-9	-	TRBJ1-5	TGTGCCAGCAGCTTGTCATCGGTGGCGGCTCGGAATCAGCCCCAGCATTTT	CASSLSSVAARNQPQHF
TRBD1	TRBV5-1	-	TRBJ2-7	TGCGCCAGCAGTCCAAACCCGGGACAGGGTACCGACGAGCAGTACTTC	CASSPNPGQGTDEQYF
-	TRBV4-3	-	TRBJ2-1	TGCGCCAGCAGCCAAGTATCCGCGGGTTACAATGAGCAGTTCTTC	CASSQVSAGYNEQFF
-	TRBV30	-	TRBJ1-1	TGTGCCTGGGACCTAGCTTCTAACACTGAAGCTTTCTTT	CAWDLASNTEAFF
-	TRBV9	few	TRBJ1-2	TGTGCCAGCAGCGTAGGGCCAGGGGCCAACTATGGCTACACCTTC	CASSVGPGANYGYTF
TRBD1	TRBV19	few	TRBJ1-1	TGTGCCAGTAGTTTAGGGACAGGGGGGACTGAAGCTTTCTTT	CASSLGTGGTEAFF
-	TRBV19	-	TRBJ1-1	TGTGCCAGTAGTATGGGGCCCAGATACACTGAAGCTTTCTTT	CASSMGPRYTEAFF
-	TRBV15	-	TRBJ2-3	TGTGCCACCAGCTCCACTAGTTGGGAGGCCGGTAGGACAGATACGCAGTATTTT	CATSSTSWEAGRTDTQYF
TRBD2	TRBV28	-	TRBJ2-5	TGTGCCAGCAGTCCGACCACCGGGGGGTTCGGAGAGACCCAGTACTTC	CASSPTTGGFGETQYF
-	TRBV6-5	-	TRBJ1-4	TGTGCCAGCAGTTACTCCCCTCCCGGGACTAATGAAAAACTGTTTTTT	CASSYSPPGTNEKLFF
TRBD1	TRBV7-9	-	TRBJ1-4	TGTGCCAGCAGCCGACCGGTGGACAGGGGGCGAGAGGTTGATGAAAAACTGTTTTTT	CASSRPVDRGREVDEKLFF
-	TRBV19	few	TRBJ2-2	TGTGCCAGTAGTATCACCAGCGGGCGGAACACCGGGGAGCTGTTTTTT	CASSITSGRNTGELFF
-	TRBV7-2	-	TRBJ1-1	TGTGCCAGCAGTGCACAGGGAAACACTGAAGCTTTCTTT	CASSAQGNTEAFF
TRBD1	TRBV7-9	-	TRBJ2-7	TGTGCCAGCAGCGGCGGACAGGGGGCCCCTTCGAGGCAGTACTTC	CASSGGQGAPSRQYF
-	TRBV4-1	-	TRBJ1-5	TGCGCCAGCAGCCAAGATGTGGCGGATCAGCCCCAGCATTTT	CASSQDVADQPQHF
TRBD2	TRBV29-1	-	TRBJ2-5	TGCAGCGTTGTTGGACTAGCGGGAGGGTGGGGCCAAGAGACCCAGTACTTC	CSVVGLAGGWGQETQYF
-	TRBV11-3	-	TRBJ2-3	TGTGCCAGCAGCTTAGTGTTTTCTCGGGAAGATACGCAGTATTTT	CASSLVFSREDTQYF
-	TRBV7-9	few	TRBJ2-7	TGTGCCAGCAGCTTACCTGGGGAGAAGTACGAGCAGTACTTC	CASSLPGEKYEQYF
TRBD2	TRBV7-9	-	TRBJ2-1	TGTGCCAGCAGCTTAGGAGCTAGCGGGACGACGTACAATGAGCAGTTCTTC	CASSLGASGTTYNEQFF
-	TRBV9	-	TRBJ1-3	TGTGCCAGCAGCGTAGGTGCGAGCTCTGGAAACACCATATATTTT	CASSVGASSGNTIYF